The 2 T cell receptor beta chains presented below share a single source sample, sequenced in a study of neoadjuvant nivolumab and ipilimumab in lung cancer. Here immunoSEQ multiplex PCR was the method, and the copy in TCRdb shows in-frame clones only, minus some. The sample lists approximately 31,000 clones, roughly nine tenths occurring once. Sequencing was performed on peripheral blood, taken after neoadjuvant nivolumab, alone or with ipilimumab, at or shortly before surgery. The source of these receptors is an adult with non-small cell lung cancer.

This chain connects TRBV6-5 to TRBJ1-2; perhaps TRBD1 as D (6 bases). CDR3 length: 15 amino acids. Germline V gene lookup returns CDR1 MNHEY and CDR2 SVGAGI. V was trimmed by 6 bases and J by 3 bases, leaving 17 bases between them. CDR3 sequence (DNA): TGTGCCAGCAGCCAGGACAGATCCGGCTACTATGGCTACACCTTC. As protein: CASSQDRSGYYGYTF.

J is TRBJ2-5 and V is TRBV18; D uncertain. V was shortened by 0 bases and J by 1 base, with 6 bases between the two germline ends. The CDR3 is made up of 14 amino acids. From germline, CDR1 is KGHSH and CDR2 LQKENI. The CDR3 sequence: CASSPPNVQETQYF. CDR3 DNA: TGTGCCAGCTCACCACCGAACGTCCAAGAGACCCAGTACTTC.